This T cell receptor (beta chain) came from a study of blood T cell repertoires in COVID-19. About the study: Both acute and convalescent COVID-19 samples were obtained from the United States, Italy and Spain. T cells, B-cell-depleted T cells, or PBMCs provided the cDNA or gDNA that served as material.

V was shortened by 1 base and J by 0 bases, with 7 bases between the two germline ends. CDR1 SEHNR and CDR2 FQNEAQ come from the germline V gene (reference sequence). The CDR3 spans 15 residues. The authors' processing: Nucleated cell counts were estimated from reference gene primer amplification. Only in-frame clones appear in the TCRdb table, and some are missing; sequencing was by immunoSEQ multiplex PCR. V, J and clone size are those of that table, while D and trimming were read from the DNA. The data contain about 250,000 clones, around 83% of them singletons. This clone came up once. The chain has TRBV7-9 and TRBJ1-3, with unresolved D. This sequence originates from a man aged 35 to 55 with active or convalescent COVID-19. Source material: peripheral blood. This CDR3 reads CASSLDAGSGNTIYF. The CDR3 region has the DNA TGTGCCAGCAGCTTAGACGCCGGCTCTGGAAACACCATATATTTT.